The 24 T cell receptor beta chains reported below all come from one sample, sequenced in a study of blood T cell repertoires in COVID-19. Profiling relied on immunoSEQ multiplex PCR, and the TCRdb table lists in-frame clones only, not all of them. This sample has about 33,000 clones, with roughly three quarters found just once. Sequenced sample: peripheral blood. Source of these receptors: a man in his 70s with acute or convalescent COVID-19.

This sequence joins TRBV7-8 and TRBJ1-1, with D possibly matching TRBD1 (5 bases). Germline CDR1 SGHVS, CDR2 FQNEAQ. Between the trimmed V and J ends, which lost 1 base and 1 base, there was a span of 7 bases. The CDR3 covers 14 residues. CDR3 sequence reads: CASSLVTGNTEAFF. CDR3 DNA: TGTGCCAGCAGCTTAGTTACAGGGAACACTGAAGCTTTCTTT.

This clone was found once. The chain employs TRBV10-1 and TRBJ2-1; D is possibly TRBD2 (5 bases). V was cut by 0 bases and J by 4 bases, with 10 bases left in between. The CDR3 covers 15 residues. Germline CDR1 is WNHNN and CDR2 is SYGVQD (reference sequence). This CDR3 reads CASSESRGQYNEQFF. CDR3 nucleotides: TGCGCCAGCAGTGAGTCCCGAGGGCAGTACAATGAGCAGTTCTTC.

The V and J genes are TRBV4-3 and TRBJ2-2; tentative D call: TRBD1 (6 bases). The length of the CDR3 is 16 residues. Per germline, CDR1 LGHNA and CDR2 YSLEER. Trimming stripped 0 bases from V and 4 bases from J, with 12 bases between. Written as DNA, the CDR3 is TGCGCCAGCAGCCAAGATCAGGACAGACCCACCGGGGAGCTGTTTTTT. Residues: CASSQDQDRPTGELFF.

The chain joins TRBV28 to TRBJ1-4; D is uncertain. The V gene's germline CDR1 is MDHEN and CDR2 SYDVKM. Trimming removed 5 bases at V and 7 bases at J, with 14 bases between. The CDR3 runs to 14 residues. In DNA, the CDR3 is TGTGCCAGCAGTACCCAGGAACCCTTTGAAAAACTGTTTTTT. Protein product: CASSTQEPFEKLFF.

This sequence joins TRBV3-1 (or the pseudogene TRBV3-2) and TRBJ1-1; 8 bases are shared with TRBD1. Trimming removed 4 bases from V and 5 bases from J; junction bases left unmatched: 6. The CDR3 has 14 residues. CDR1 LGHDT and CDR2 YNNKEL come from the germline V gene (reference sequence). The CDR3 coding sequence is TGTGCCAGCAGCCGAGGGCAGGGGGCGACTGAAGCTTTCTTT. It encodes CASSRGQGATEAFF.

The chain combines TRBV9 with TRBJ2-3; D unresolved. V gave up 3 bases and J gave up 2 bases, with 7 bases separating them. The V gene's germline CDR1 is SGDLS and CDR2 YYNGEE. CDR3 length: 13 amino acids. CDR3 bases: TGTGCCAGCAGCGGTGACAACACAGATACGCAGTATTTT. Its protein product is CASSGDNTDTQYF.

The CDR3 nucleotides read TGTGCCAGCTCCCAGGGAGGATATAGCAATCAGCCCCAGCATTTT. This encodes CASSQGGYSNQPQHF. The chain couples TRBV18 to TRBJ1-5; the D gene is possibly TRBD1 (5 bases). With 6 bases removed from V and 0 bases from J, the gap between germline ends came to 12 bases. Per the germline V gene, CDR1 is KGHSH and CDR2 is LQKENI. CDR3 size: 15 residues.

The CDR3 DNA reads TGCGCCAGCAGCCCGATAACCTTGACAGGGAGCACTGAAGCTTTCTTT. Encoded protein: CASSPITLTGSTEAFF. The rearrangement joins TRBV4-1 to TRBJ1-1, with TRBD1 matching over 7 bases. CDR1 is MGHRA, CDR2 YSYEKL, per germline. The V and J ends lost 4 bases and 4 bases, in that order; junction bases with no gene match: 12. CDR3 size: 16 residues.

V usage is TRBV5-1 and J usage is TRBJ2-3; D may be TRBD2 (5 bases). V was shortened by 7 bases and J by 0 bases, with 12 bases between the two germline ends. In germline, CDR1 is SGHRS, CDR2 YFSETQ. The CDR3 is 14 residues long. The CDR3 region is CASLGGRSTDTQYF. The CDR3 coding sequence is TGCGCCAGCCTCGGAGGCAGGAGCACAGATACGCAGTATTTT.

The rearrangement uses TRBV4-3 and TRBJ2-7, with D possibly matching TRBD2 (6 bases). Germline V gene lookup returns CDR1 LGHNA and CDR2 YSLEER. The V gene lost 0 bases and the J gene lost 3 bases, with 12 bases spanning the gap. The CDR3 has 15 residues. In nucleotides, the CDR3 is TGCGCCAGCAGCCAAGAGCGGGAAGGAAGCTACGAGCAGTACTTC. Amino acids: CASSQEREGSYEQYF.

V gene TRBV19 combines with J gene TRBJ1-6; 8 positions agree with TRBD1. Per the germline V gene, CDR1 is LNHDA and CDR2 is SQIVND (reference sequence). Losses at the gene ends were 6 bases for V and 8 bases for J; bases not matched to a gene: 3. The CDR3 is 13 amino acids. In DNA form, the CDR3 reads TGTGCCAGTAGCGGACAGGGATATTCACCCCTCCACTTT. Encoded protein: CASSGQGYSPLHF.

The V call is TRBV29-1, the J call TRBJ1-1; tentatively, D is TRBD1 (5 bases). Trimming cost V 7 bases and J 0 bases, with 12 bases left between them. Germline CDR1 and CDR2: SQVTM and ANQGSEA. This CDR3 is built from 13 residues. For the CDR3, the DNA is TGCAGCGGGAACTTACAGGTGAACACTGAAGCTTTCTTT. Translated, it gives CSGNLQVNTEAFF.

The chain recombines TRBV7-2 with TRBJ2-1, with a possible D match to TRBD2 (5 bases). This CDR3 has 15 amino acids. Germline V CDR1 and CDR2: SGHTA, FQGNSA. V lost 5 bases, J lost 6 bases, and 17 bases lay in between. The CDR3 DNA sequence: TGTGCCAGCAGCCCCGGGATCCTTATAGGCAATGAGCAGTTCTTC. As protein: CASSPGILIGNEQFF.

This sequence joins TRBV19 and TRBJ2-5; 10 nucleotides agree with TRBD1. The CDR3 is made up of 13 amino acids. J lost 4 bases, V lost 7 bases, and 3 bases had no gene match. Germline V lookup: CDR1 LNHDA, CDR2 SQIVND (reference sequence). CDR3 sequence reads: CASTDRGLETQYF. For the CDR3, the DNA is TGTGCCAGTACCGACAGGGGGCTAGAGACCCAGTACTTC.

This chain uses TRBV19 with TRBJ1-1; D not resolved. Trimming removed 5 bases from V and 0 bases from J, with 13 bases in between. Germline CDR1 is LNHDA and CDR2 is SQIVND (reference sequence). There are 15 residues in the CDR3. The CDR3 coding sequence is TGTGCCAGTAGTGTCGGAGGACTGATGAACACTGAAGCTTTCTTT. This encodes CASSVGGLMNTEAFF.

This clone was seen a handful of times. This rearrangement joins TRBV24-1 to TRBJ2-7; possibly TRBD2 for D (6 bases). The CDR3 sequence is 16 residues long. Germline values: CDR1 KGHDR, CDR2 SFDVKD. Trimming removed 3 bases at V and 1 base at J, with 15 bases between. CDR3 residues: CATSDRGAGSSYEQYF. The CDR3 DNA follows: TGTGCCACCAGTGATCGTGGGGCGGGGTCGTCCTACGAGCAGTACTTC.

This clone was recorded a few times. The rearrangement uses TRBV29-1 and TRBJ2-7; unclear D gene. The length of the CDR3 is 12 residues. With 4 bases removed from V and 2 bases from J, the gap between germline ends came to 9 bases. Germline loops: CDR1 SQVTM, CDR2 ANQGSEA. The CDR3 nucleotides are TGCAGCGTTGGTCCGGGTACCTACGAGCAGTACTTC. Protein sequence: CSVGPGTYEQYF.

The V and J genes are TRBV5-1 and TRBJ2-7; 8 positions agree with TRBD2. The V and J ends lost 2 bases and 6 bases, in that order; junction bases with no gene match: 7. This CDR3 comprises 14 residues. Germline V gene data show CDR1 as SGHRS and CDR2 as YFSETQ. The CDR3 nucleotides read TGCGCCAGCAGCTTCGATAGCGGGACCGCCGAGCAGTACTTC. Translation gives CASSFDSGTAEQYF.

The chain links TRBV6-2 or TRBV6-3 to TRBJ2-5; 11 bases agree with TRBD2. V lost 6 bases to trimming and J lost 0 bases; unmatched junction nucleotides: 6. The CDR3 extends over 16 amino acids. Germline lookup yields CDR1 MNHEY and CDR2 SVGEGT. CDR3 amino acids: CASSTTSGMYQETQYF. CDR3 nucleotides: TGTGCCAGCAGCACGACTAGCGGGATGTACCAAGAGACCCAGTACTTC.

CDR3 protein: CASSLGQSNGNQPQHF. Written as DNA, the CDR3 is TGTGCCAGCAGTTTAGGGCAGTCTAATGGCAATCAGCCCCAGCATTTT. V usage is TRBV28 and J usage is TRBJ1-5; no firm D call. V lost 2 bases and J 2 bases, leaving 13 bases between the germline ends. The V gene's germline CDR1 is MDHEN and CDR2 SYDVKM. This CDR3 is built from 16 residues.

This chain joins TRBV2 and TRBJ1-2, with TRBD1 as a possible D gene (5 bases). The CDR3 loop spans 14 amino acids. CDR1 and CDR2 from the germline V gene are SNHLY and FYNNEI. V was shortened by 0 bases and J by 3 bases, with 8 bases between the two germline ends. The CDR3 nucleotides read TGTGCCAGCAGTGAAGCAGGGGCGGACTATGGCTACACCTTC. This sequence encodes CASSEAGADYGYTF.

In regard to this clone: The sample carries other DNA sequences with the same CDR3. J is TRBJ1-2 and V is TRBV6-5; a possible D gene is TRBD1 (6 bases). Germline lookup yields CDR1 MNHEY and CDR2 SVGAGI. The CDR3 length is 15 residues. The V end was cut by 7 bases, the J end by 8 bases, with 23 bases between. CDR3 loop: CASTKQQGLGLGYTF. As DNA, the CDR3 is TGTGCCAGCACTAAACAACAGGGCCTAGGATTGGGCTACACCTTC.

The V gene is TRBV18, the J gene TRBJ2-7; D is unclear. V lost 3 bases to trimming and J lost 0 bases, with 9 bases between them. This CDR3 has 14 amino acids. The germline gives CDR1 KGHSH, CDR2 LQKENI. Here the CDR3 reads CASSPTTVSYEQYF. The DNA of the CDR3 is TGTGCCAGCTCACCGACAACAGTCTCCTACGAGCAGTACTTC.

The chain couples TRBV27 to TRBJ2-7; the D gene is possibly TRBD1 (6 bases). This CDR3 has 14 residues. Trimming removed 6 bases at V and 2 bases at J, with 14 bases between. CDR1 and CDR2 (germline): MNHEY, SMNVEV (reference sequence). The CDR3 is CASSIFRGPYEQYF. The CDR3 nucleotides are TGTGCCAGCAGCATATTCAGGGGTCCCTACGAGCAGTACTTC.